This TCR beta chain was retrieved from a study of OX40 agonist ivuxolimab in advanced cancers. Background on the study: Cohort: 80% to 90% men, mean age approximately 60, aged roughly 23 to 90.

V trimming: 7 bases; J trimming: 7 bases; junction bases outside the gene matches: 7. Looked up from germline, CDR1 is MNHNY and CDR2 is SVGAGI (reference sequence). The CDR3 has 13 residues. The protocol was immunoSEQ multiplex PCR, while the TCRdb copy is restricted to in-frame clones and leaves out a portion. The table includes 55,000 to 80,000 clones, about four fifths detected once. The origin of this receptor is an adult with an advanced solid tumor such as melanoma, head and neck, liver or kidney cancer. Specimen: CD4+ or CD8+ T cells sorted from blood, collected in a trial of the OX40 agonist ivuxolimab. This sequence joins TRBV6-6 and TRBJ1-2, with TRBD1 matching 9 bases. CDR3 in DNA: TGTGCCAGCACCCTACAGGGGGCCGGTGGCTACACCTTC. This translates into CASTLQGAGGYTF.